Listed here are 22 T cell receptor beta chains from one sample, sequenced in a study of blood T cell repertoires in COVID-19. Only in-frame clones appear in the TCRdb table, and some are missing; sequencing was by immunoSEQ multiplex PCR. The data hold 11,000 or so clones, with about 70% observed a single time. The material sequenced was peripheral blood. All receptors come from a man aged 60 to 69 with COVID-19, enrolled during active disease.

This chain joins TRBV18 and TRBJ2-3, with TRBD2 matching 7 bases. V shed 2 bases, J shed 2 bases, and the junction held 4 bases outside the gene matches. The V gene's germline CDR1 is KGHSH and CDR2 LQKENI. The CDR3 contains 15 residues. The CDR3 bases are TGTGCCAGCTCACCAACGGGGGGACCCACAGATACGCAGTATTTT. Protein product: CASSPTGGPTDTQYF.

The CDR3 DNA reads TGCGCCAGCAGCTTGGAACTAGGGACCGGAGGGAAGACCCAGTACTTC. Translation gives CASSLELGTGGKTQYF. The chain couples TRBV5-1 to TRBJ2-5; tentative D call: TRBD2 (6 bases). Deletions cut 0 bases from V and 6 bases from J, with 18 bases between. Germline CDR1 is SGHRS and CDR2 is YFSETQ. The CDR3 length is 16 residues.

This rearrangement joins TRBV28 to TRBJ2-2, with 8 bases aligning to TRBD2. The germline CDR1 and CDR2 sequences are MDHEN and SYDVKM. V shed 3 bases and J 6 bases; nucleotides not matched to a gene: 12. CDR3 length: 17 residues. CDR3 bases: TGTGCCAGCAGTTTTTTATCTGTAGCGGGGACGCCCGGGGAGCTGTTTTTT. It is translated as CASSFLSVAGTPGELFF.

The J gene is TRBJ2-3, the V gene TRBV18; TRBD1 matches 9 bases. The V and J ends lost 3 bases and 6 bases, in that order; junction bases with no gene match: 10. Germline CDR1 KGHSH, CDR2 LQKENI. This CDR3 spans 16 amino acids. The CDR3 DNA is TGTGCCAGCTCACCCACCTCACAGGGGGCCGGGGATACGCAGTATTTT. This gives the protein CASSPTSQGAGDTQYF.

The gene calls are TRBV27 and TRBJ1-1, with a possible D match to TRBD1 (6 bases). Germline V lookup: CDR1 MNHEY, CDR2 SMNVEV (reference sequence). CDR3 length: 14 amino acids. V was clipped by 0 bases and J by 4 bases, with 9 bases between them. This CDR3 is CASSLSLQGTEAFF. CDR3 nucleotides: TGTGCCAGCAGTTTATCGTTACAGGGCACTGAAGCTTTCTTT.

V is TRBV12-3 or TRBV12-4 and J is TRBJ1-4; tentatively, D is TRBD1 (6 bases). This CDR3 has 13 amino acids. V gave up 3 bases and J gave up 7 bases, with 9 bases separating them. CDR3 loop: CASSLSGAEKLFF. In DNA, the CDR3 is TGTGCCAGCAGTTTGTCAGGGGCTGAAAAACTGTTTTTT.

The rearrangement links TRBV7-6 to TRBJ1-4; TRBD1 matches 7 bases. CDR1 and CDR2 from the germline V gene are SGHVS and FNYEAQ. The CDR3 totals 16 residues. V trimming: 2 bases; J trimming: 4 bases; junction bases outside the gene matches: 7. The CDR3, as DNA: TGTGCCAGCAGCTTACCCGGGACAGAGAATAATGAAAAACTGTTTTTT. Its protein is CASSLPGTENNEKLFF.

This clone was observed a handful of times. This chain uses TRBV24-1 with TRBJ1-1, with TRBD1 matching over 9 bases. The germline gives CDR1 KGHDR, CDR2 SFDVKD. V lost 9 bases to trimming and J lost 13 bases; unmatched junction nucleotides: 8. The CDR3 is 11 residues long. The CDR3 region is CATLGGQGFFF. As DNA, the CDR3 is TGTGCCACCCTGGGGGGACAGGGTTTTTTCTTT.

This chain joins TRBV25-1 and TRBJ1-1; TRBD1 might be the D (5 bases). This CDR3 contains 13 residues. Trimming removed 6 bases from V and 1 base from J, with 9 bases in between. Germline V lookup: CDR1 MGHDK, CDR2 SYGVNS. This CDR3 reads CASRGRKNTEAFF. CDR3 coding DNA: TGTGCCAGCAGGGGGCGAAAGAACACTGAAGCTTTCTTT.

The V gene is TRBV28, the J gene TRBJ2-7, with TRBD1 matching 9 bases. V lost 4 bases to trimming and J lost 5 bases; unmatched junction nucleotides: 9. This CDR3 has 15 residues. Germline assignment: CDR1 MDHEN and CDR2 SYDVKM. CDR3 bases: TGTGCCAGCAGTTCAACCGGGACAGGGAGGCACGAGCAGTACTTC. Its translation: CASSSTGTGRHEQYF.

The sample holds a few counts of this clone. The chain couples TRBV4-3 to TRBJ1-5, with 9 bases matching TRBD1. V lost 4 bases, J lost 6 bases, and 4 bases stayed unmatched. CDR1 and CDR2 (germline): LGHNA, YSLEER. The CDR3 totals 14 residues. CDR3 amino acids: CASSLGTGSQPQHF. CDR3 in DNA: TGCGCCAGCAGCCTCGGGACAGGGTCTCAGCCCCAGCATTTT.

The J gene is TRBJ2-7, the V gene TRBV30, with TRBD1 matching 7 bases. Per germline, CDR1 GTSNPN and CDR2 SVGIG (reference sequence). V trimming: 8 bases; J trimming: 5 bases; junction bases outside the gene matches: 18. The CDR3 contains 15 residues. This CDR3 is CALLPPTTGLNEQYV. The CDR3, as DNA: TGTGCCCTCCTACCCCCCACGACAGGGCTCAACGAGCAGTACGTC.

This rearrangement joins TRBV18 to TRBJ1-1; 11 bases match TRBD1. CDR1 and CDR2 from the germline V gene are KGHSH and LQKENI. Trimming took 8 bases from V and 9 from J; bases not matched to a gene: 14. This CDR3 comprises 15 residues. This chain's CDR3 is CASAGDRGYALKAFF. For the CDR3, the DNA is TGTGCCAGCGCAGGGGACAGGGGGTATGCACTGAAAGCTTTCTTT.

This chain joins TRBV7-6 and TRBJ2-3, with a tentative D call TRBD1 (6 bases). The germline gives CDR1 SGHVS, CDR2 FNYEAQ. The CDR3 is made up of 15 amino acids. V was shortened by 2 bases and J by 0 bases, with 9 bases between the two germline ends. CDR3 loop: CASSLTGISTDTQYF. DNA for the CDR3: TGTGCCAGCAGCTTAACAGGGATTAGCACAGATACGCAGTATTTT. Filled out from reference TRBV7-6 and TRBJ2-3, the complete variable domain reads GAGVSQSPRYKVTKRGQDVALRCDPISGHVSLYWYRQALGQGPEFLTYFNYEAQQDKSGLPNDRFSAERPEGSISTLTIQRTEQRDSAMYRCASSLTGISTDTQYFGPGTRLTVL.

The chain employs TRBV30 and TRBJ2-5, with 8 bases matching TRBD2. The CDR3 is 16 residues long. V was clipped by 0 bases and J by 1 base; unmatched bases: 7. Germline lookup yields CDR1 GTSNPN and CDR2 SVGIG (reference sequence). CDR3 loop: CAWSVAAGRAQETQYF. The CDR3, as DNA: TGTGCCTGGAGTGTCGCAGCCGGGAGGGCCCAAGAGACCCAGTACTTC.

V gene TRBV27 combines with J gene TRBJ1-6, with D unresolved. The CDR3 is 15 amino acids. V was shortened by 6 bases and J by 6 bases, with 15 bases between the two germline ends. Germline loops: CDR1 MNHEY, CDR2 SMNVEV (reference sequence). DNA for the CDR3: TGTGCCAGCAGACAAGACCGGGTTGGTAATTCACCCCTCCACTTT. Encoded protein: CASRQDRVGNSPLHF.

The chain uses TRBV5-1 and TRBJ2-3, with D unclear. Trimming stripped 0 bases from V and 1 base from J, with 12 bases between. The CDR3 consists of 16 residues. CDR1 and CDR2 (germline): SGHRS, YFSETQ. The CDR3 bases are TGCGCCAGCAGCTTGGAGTCTAGTGGTGGCACAGATACGCAGTATTTT. Its translation: CASSLESSGGTDTQYF. Full variable domain (missing parts from reference TRBV5-1 and TRBJ2-3): KAGVTQTPRYLIKTRGQQVTLSCSPISGHRSVSWYQQTPGQGLQFLFEYFSETQRNKGNFPGRFSGRQFSNSRSEMNVSTLELGDSALYLCASSLESSGGTDTQYFGPGTRLTVL.

This clone was seen a single time. CDR3 DNA: TGTGCCAGCAGCTTAGCAGGAGTCTTATCCTACGAGCAGTACTTC. This translates into CASSLAGVLSYEQYF. The chain is built from TRBV7-2 and TRBJ2-7; D is undetermined. CDR3 size: 15 residues. Trimming took 0 bases from V and 1 from J, leaving 10 bases between them. The germline V gene has CDR1 SGHTA and CDR2 FQGNSA.

The V gene is TRBV4-1, the J gene TRBJ1-2; the D gene is possibly TRBD1 (6 bases). The CDR3 sequence is 15 residues long. Germline V lookup: CDR1 MGHRA, CDR2 YSYEKL. V lost 2 bases, J lost 7 bases, and 17 bases lay in between. CDR3 in DNA: TGCGCCAGCAGCCAAAGAGGGGGATTAGTAAGTGGCTACACCTTC. This encodes CASSQRGGLVSGYTF.

The V call is TRBV27, the J call TRBJ2-5, with TRBD2 identical over 8 bases. Germline V lookup: CDR1 MNHEY, CDR2 SMNVEV (reference sequence). This CDR3 region has 16 residues. After removal of 0 bases from V and 2 bases from J, the junction contained 5 bases not matched to a gene. In nucleotides, the CDR3 is TGTGCCAGCAGTTTATCAACTGAGCGGGGGCAAGAGACCCAGTACTTC. Residues: CASSLSTERGQETQYF.

This clone was counted a single time. The chain carries TRBV7-9 and TRBJ2-3, with D tentatively TRBD2 (5 bases). Trimming shortened V by 2 bases and J by 8 bases, and 17 bases separated the two germline ends. Germline-derived CDR1 and CDR2 are SEHNR and FQNEAQ (reference sequence). There are 15 residues in the CDR3. The CDR3 spells CASSLSSAGVSTQYF. CDR3 nucleotides: TGTGCCAGCAGCTTAAGTTCTGCGGGTGTTAGTACGCAGTATTTT.

This clone turned up a few times. This chain connects TRBV19 to TRBJ2-6, with D perhaps matching TRBD1 (6 bases). Trimming shortened V by 7 bases and J by 2 bases, and 15 bases separated the two germline ends. The germline V gene encodes CDR1 LNHDA and CDR2 SQIVND (reference sequence). This CDR3 is 16 amino acids long. CDR3 loop: CASTTTGGAGANVLTF. In DNA, the CDR3 is TGTGCCAGTACCACGACAGGTGGGGCTGGGGCCAACGTCCTGACTTTC.